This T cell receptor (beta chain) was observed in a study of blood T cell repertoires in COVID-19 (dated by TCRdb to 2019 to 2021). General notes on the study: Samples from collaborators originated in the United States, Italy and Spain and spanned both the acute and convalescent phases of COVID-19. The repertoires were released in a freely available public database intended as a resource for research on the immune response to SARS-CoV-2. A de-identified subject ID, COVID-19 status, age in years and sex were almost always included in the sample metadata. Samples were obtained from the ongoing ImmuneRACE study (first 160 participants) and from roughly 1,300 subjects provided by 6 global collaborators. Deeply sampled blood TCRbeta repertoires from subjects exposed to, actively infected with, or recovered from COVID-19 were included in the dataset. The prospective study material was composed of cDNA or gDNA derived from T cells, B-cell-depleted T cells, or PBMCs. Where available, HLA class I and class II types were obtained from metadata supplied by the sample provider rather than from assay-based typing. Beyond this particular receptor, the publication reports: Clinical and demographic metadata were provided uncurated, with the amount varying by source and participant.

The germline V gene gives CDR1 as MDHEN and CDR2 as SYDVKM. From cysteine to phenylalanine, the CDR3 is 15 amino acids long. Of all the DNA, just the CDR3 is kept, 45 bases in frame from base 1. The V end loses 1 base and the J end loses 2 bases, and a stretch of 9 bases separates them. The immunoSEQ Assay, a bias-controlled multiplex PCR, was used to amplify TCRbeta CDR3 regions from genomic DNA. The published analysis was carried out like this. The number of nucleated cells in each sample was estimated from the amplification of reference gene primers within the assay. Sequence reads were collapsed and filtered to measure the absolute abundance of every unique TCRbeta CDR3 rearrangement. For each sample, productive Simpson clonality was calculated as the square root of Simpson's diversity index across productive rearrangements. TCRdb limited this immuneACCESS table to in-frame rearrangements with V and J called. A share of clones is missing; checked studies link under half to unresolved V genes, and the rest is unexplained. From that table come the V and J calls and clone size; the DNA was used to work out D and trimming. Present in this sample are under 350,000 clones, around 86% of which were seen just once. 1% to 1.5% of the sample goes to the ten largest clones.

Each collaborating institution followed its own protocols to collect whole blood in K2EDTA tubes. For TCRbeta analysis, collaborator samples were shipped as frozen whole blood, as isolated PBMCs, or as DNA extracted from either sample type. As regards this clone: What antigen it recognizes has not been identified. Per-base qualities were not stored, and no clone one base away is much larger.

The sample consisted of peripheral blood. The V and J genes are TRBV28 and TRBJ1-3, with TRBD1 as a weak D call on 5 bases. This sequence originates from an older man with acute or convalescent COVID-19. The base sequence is TGTGCCAGCAGTTTATTCCAGGGTACTGGAAACACCATATATTTT. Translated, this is CASSLFQGTGNTIYF.